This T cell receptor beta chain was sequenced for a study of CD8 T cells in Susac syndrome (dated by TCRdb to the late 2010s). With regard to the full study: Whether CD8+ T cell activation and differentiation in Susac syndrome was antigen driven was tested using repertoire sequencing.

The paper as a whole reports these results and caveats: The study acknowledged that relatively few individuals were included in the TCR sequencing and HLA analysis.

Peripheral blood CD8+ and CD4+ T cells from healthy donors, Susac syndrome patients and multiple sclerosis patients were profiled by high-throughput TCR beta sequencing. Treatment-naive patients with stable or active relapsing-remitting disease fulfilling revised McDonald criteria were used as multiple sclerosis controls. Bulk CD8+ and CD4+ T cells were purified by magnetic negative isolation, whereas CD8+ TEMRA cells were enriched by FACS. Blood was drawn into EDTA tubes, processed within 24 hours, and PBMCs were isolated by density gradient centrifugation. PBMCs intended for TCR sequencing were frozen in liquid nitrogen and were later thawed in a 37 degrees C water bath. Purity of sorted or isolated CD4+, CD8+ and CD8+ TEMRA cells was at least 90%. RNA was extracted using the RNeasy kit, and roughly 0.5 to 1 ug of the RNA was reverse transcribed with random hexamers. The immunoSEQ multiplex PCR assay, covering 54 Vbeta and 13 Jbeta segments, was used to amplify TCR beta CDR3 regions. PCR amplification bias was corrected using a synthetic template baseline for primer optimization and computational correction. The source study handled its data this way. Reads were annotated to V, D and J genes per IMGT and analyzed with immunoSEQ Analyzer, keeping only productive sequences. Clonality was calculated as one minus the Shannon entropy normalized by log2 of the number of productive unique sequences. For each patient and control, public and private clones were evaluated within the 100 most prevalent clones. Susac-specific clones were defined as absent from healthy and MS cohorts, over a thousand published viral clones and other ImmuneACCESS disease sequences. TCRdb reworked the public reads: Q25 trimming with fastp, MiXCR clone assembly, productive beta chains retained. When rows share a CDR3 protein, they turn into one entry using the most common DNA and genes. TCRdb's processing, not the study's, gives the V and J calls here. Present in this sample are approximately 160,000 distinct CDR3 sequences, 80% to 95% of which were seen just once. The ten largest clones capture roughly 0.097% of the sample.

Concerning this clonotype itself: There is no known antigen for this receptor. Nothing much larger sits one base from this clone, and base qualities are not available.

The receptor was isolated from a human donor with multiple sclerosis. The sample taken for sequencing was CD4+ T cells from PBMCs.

The DNA sequence reads TGCAGTGCTAGGTTTTTCGGTAGAGACAATGAGCAGTTCTTC. Its coded protein is CSARFFGRDNEQFF. This chain joins TRBV20-1 to TRBJ2-1; the D segment cannot be called with confidence. The CDR3, cysteine through phenylalanine, is 14 amino acids long. Only the CDR3 portion is preserved as DNA: 42 bases, with reading frame beginning at the first base. V drops 3 bases and J drops 5 bases, leaving 14 bases in between. CDR1 and CDR2 (DFQATT, SNEGSKA) derive from the germline V gene (reference sequence).